The entry below describes one TCR beta chain. Its specific antigen is unknown. It has no much larger one-base neighbor in the sample; base qualities were not kept. Other DNA sequences from this sample encode an identical CDR3 as well. This specimen belongs to a study of blood T cell repertoires in COVID-19 (dated by TCRdb to 2018 to 2021). Background for the entire study: Samples covering the acute and convalescent phases of COVID-19 were provided by collaborators in the United States, Italy and Spain. The prospective study material was composed of cDNA or gDNA derived from T cells, B-cell-depleted T cells, or PBMCs. The dataset comprised deeply sampled blood TCRbeta repertoires from subjects exposed to, actively infected with, or recovered from COVID-19. The repertoires were made available in a free public database intended to serve as a resource for research on the immune response to SARS-CoV-2. Samples came from the ongoing ImmuneRACE study (first 160 participants) plus 1,254 subjects from 6 global collaborators. Nearly every sample came with metadata listing a de-identified subject ID, COVID-19 status, age in years and sex. Where available, HLA class I and class II types were taken from metadata supplied by the sample provider and were not determined by assay-based typing.

Each collaborating institution followed its own protocols to collect whole blood in K2EDTA tubes. Collaborator samples were shipped for TCRbeta analysis as frozen whole blood, isolated PBMCs, or DNA extracted from either sample type. Here is what the overall study found, with its caveats: How much clinical and demographic metadata was included differed by source and by participant, and the metadata was provided uncurated.

TCRbeta CDR3 regions were amplified from genomic DNA by means of the immunoSEQ Assay, a bias-controlled multiplex PCR. The original pipeline was this. The number of nucleated cells in each sample was estimated from the amplification of reference gene primers within the assay. Sequence reads were collapsed and filtered to measure the absolute abundance of every unique TCRbeta CDR3 rearrangement. For each sample, productive Simpson clonality was calculated as the square root of Simpson's diversity index over productive rearrangements. Not all clones reach the TCRdb copy of this immuneACCESS table, which keeps in-frame sequences only. Checked studies attribute under half of the gap to unresolved V genes and leave the rest unexplained. The V and J calls and clone size come from that table; D and trimming were worked out from the DNA. The sample records over 250,000 clones, roughly nine tenths of which are singletons. The ten largest clones take up less than 2.5% of the sample.

V is trimmed back by 1 base and J by 10 bases, and the junction contains 4 bases that no gene match accounts for. CDR3 length: 14 amino acids, cysteine to phenylalanine. Only the CDR3 region is kept as DNA, spanning 42 bases read in frame from base 1. From a lookup of the germline V gene, CDR1 and CDR2 are SGHVS and FQNEAQ. The sample comprised peripheral blood. The sequence came from a man aged 45-65 years with acute or convalescent COVID-19. This chain is built from TRBV7-8 and TRBJ1-6; TRBD1 fits 7 bases in the junction. The base sequence is TGTGCCAGCAGCTTAGGACAGGGCGGGTCACCCCTCCACTTT. Its translation is CASSLGQGGSPLHF.